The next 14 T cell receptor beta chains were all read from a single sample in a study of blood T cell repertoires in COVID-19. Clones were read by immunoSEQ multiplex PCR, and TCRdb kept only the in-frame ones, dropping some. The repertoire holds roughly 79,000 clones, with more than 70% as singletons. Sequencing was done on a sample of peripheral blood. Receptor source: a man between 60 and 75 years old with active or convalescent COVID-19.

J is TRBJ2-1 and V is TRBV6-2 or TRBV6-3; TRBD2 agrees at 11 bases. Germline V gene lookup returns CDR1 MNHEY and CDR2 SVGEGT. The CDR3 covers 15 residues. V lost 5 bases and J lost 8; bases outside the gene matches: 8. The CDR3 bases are TGTGCCAGCAGTAATGGACTAGCGGGTGGGCATGAGCAGTTCTTC. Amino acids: CASSNGLAGGHEQFF.

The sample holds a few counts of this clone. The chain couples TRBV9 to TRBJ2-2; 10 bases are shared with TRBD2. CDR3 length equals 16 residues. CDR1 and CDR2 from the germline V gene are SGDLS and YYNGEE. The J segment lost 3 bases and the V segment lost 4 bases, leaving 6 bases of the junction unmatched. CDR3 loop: CASSKGLADYTGELFF. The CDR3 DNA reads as TGTGCCAGCAGCAAAGGACTAGCGGACTACACCGGGGAGCTGTTTTTT.

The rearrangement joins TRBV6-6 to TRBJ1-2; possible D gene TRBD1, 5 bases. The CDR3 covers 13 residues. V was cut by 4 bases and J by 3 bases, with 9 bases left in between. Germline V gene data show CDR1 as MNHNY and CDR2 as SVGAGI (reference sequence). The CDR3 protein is CASSFDSDYGYTF. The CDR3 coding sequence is TGTGCCAGCAGTTTTGACAGCGACTATGGCTACACCTTC.

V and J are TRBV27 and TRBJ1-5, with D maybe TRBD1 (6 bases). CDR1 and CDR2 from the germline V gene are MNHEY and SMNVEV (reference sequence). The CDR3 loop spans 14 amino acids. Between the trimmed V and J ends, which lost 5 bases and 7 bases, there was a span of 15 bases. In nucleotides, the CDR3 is TGTGCCAGCAGTAATTACAGGGAGTACCAGCCCCAGCATTTT. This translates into CASSNYREYQPQHF.

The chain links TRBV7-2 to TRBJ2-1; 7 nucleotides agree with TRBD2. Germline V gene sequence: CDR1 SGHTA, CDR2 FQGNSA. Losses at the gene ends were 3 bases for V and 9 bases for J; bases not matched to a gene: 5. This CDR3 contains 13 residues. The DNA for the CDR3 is TGTGCCAGCAGCTTTGGGGGGGGACCTGAGCAGTTCTTC. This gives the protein CASSFGGGPEQFF.

CDR3 coding DNA: TGCGCCAGCAGCTCCCCCACGGGACAGGGGTTTTCACCCCTCCACTTT. Protein: CASSSPTGQGFSPLHF. The rearrangement links TRBV5-1 to TRBJ1-6; TRBD1 matches at 10 bases. Trimming cost V 3 bases and J 9 bases; bases outside gene matches: 9. CDR1 is SGHRS, CDR2 YFSETQ, per germline. CDR3 length: 16 amino acids.

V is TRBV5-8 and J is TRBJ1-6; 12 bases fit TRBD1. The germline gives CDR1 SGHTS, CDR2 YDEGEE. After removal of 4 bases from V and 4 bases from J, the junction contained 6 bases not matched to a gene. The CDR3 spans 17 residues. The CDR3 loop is CASSPGTGGNYNSPLHF. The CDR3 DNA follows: TGTGCCAGCAGCCCTGGGACAGGGGGCAATTATAATTCACCCCTCCACTTT.

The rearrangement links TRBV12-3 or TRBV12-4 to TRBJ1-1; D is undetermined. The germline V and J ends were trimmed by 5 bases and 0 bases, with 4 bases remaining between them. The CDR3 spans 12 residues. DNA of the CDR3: TGTGCCAGCAGTCGTATGAACACTGAAGCTTTCTTT. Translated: CASSRMNTEAFF.

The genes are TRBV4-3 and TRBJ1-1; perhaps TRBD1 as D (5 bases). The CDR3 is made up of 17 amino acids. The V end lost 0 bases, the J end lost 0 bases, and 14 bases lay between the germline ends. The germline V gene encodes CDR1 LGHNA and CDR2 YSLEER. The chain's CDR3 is CASSQDPRGKMNTEAFF. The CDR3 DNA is TGCGCCAGCAGCCAAGATCCAAGGGGCAAGATGAACACTGAAGCTTTCTTT.

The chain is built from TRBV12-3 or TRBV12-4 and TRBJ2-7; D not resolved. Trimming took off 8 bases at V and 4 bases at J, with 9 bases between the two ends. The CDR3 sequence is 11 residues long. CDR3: CASSYGYEQYF. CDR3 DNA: TGTGCCAGCTCCTATGGTTACGAGCAGTACTTC.

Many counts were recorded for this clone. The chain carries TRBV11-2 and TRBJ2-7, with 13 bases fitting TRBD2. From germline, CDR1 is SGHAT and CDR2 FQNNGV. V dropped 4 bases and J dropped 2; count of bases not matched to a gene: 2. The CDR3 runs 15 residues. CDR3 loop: CASSSGTSGAYEQYF. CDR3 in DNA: TGTGCCAGCAGCTCCGGGACTAGCGGGGCCTACGAGCAGTACTTC.

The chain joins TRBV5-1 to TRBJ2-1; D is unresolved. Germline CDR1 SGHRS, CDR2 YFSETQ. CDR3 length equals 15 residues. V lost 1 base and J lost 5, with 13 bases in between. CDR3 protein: CASSLPVGAHNEQFF. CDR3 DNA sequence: TGCGCCAGCAGCTTGCCGGTTGGAGCGCACAATGAGCAGTTCTTC.

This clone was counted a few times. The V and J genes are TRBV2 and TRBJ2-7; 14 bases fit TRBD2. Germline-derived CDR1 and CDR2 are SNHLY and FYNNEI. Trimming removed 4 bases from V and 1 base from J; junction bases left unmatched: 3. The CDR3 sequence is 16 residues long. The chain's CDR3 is CASSVRLAGGSYEQYF. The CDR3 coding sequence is TGTGCCAGCAGTGTGCGACTAGCGGGGGGGTCCTACGAGCAGTACTTC.

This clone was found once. In nucleotides, the CDR3 is TGCGCCAGCAGCCAAGAACTAAGACCGAACAATGAGCAGTTCTTC. Its protein product is CASSQELRPNNEQFF. V and J are TRBV4-3 and TRBJ2-1, with D hard to call. This CDR3 region has 15 residues. Deletions cut 0 bases from V and 5 bases from J, with 11 bases between. Germline assignment: CDR1 LGHNA and CDR2 YSLEER.